The clone carrying this TCR beta chain has a single count. Its antigen is not identified. At one end, the junction sequence differs from germline, possibly due to a read error. Breast cancer patients provided tissue from their axillary draining lymph nodes. TCRdb independently ran MiXCR on the multiplex PCR reads; one entry per CDR3 protein. The sample lists about 110,000 distinct CDR3 sequences; about 29% were seen once. Looked up from germline, CDR1 is DFQATT and CDR2 is SNEGSKA (reference sequence). This CDR3 contains 14 residues. This record belongs to a study of breast tumors, draining lymph nodes, adjacent tissues. Regarding the study as a whole: Tumor repertoires ranked between lymph nodes and nontumor tissue in diversity, with V and J gene preferences. Tumor T cell lymph node origin was a supported hypothesis, not proven.

This chain connects TRBV20-1 to TRBJ1-2, with D tentatively TRBD1 (6 bases). The sequenced sample consisted of axillary lymph node tissue. The receptor comes from a female donor with breast cancer. Some clones in this sample may be carry-over from other donors' samples. The chain's CDR3 is CRARQDRPLSGYTF. The CDR3 bases are TGCAGAGCTAGGCAAGACAGGCCGCTCTCTGGCTACACCTTC.